A selection of T cell receptor beta chains follows, all from one sample in a study of blood T cells in healthy people across ages. TCRdb passed the 5' RACE reads through MiXCR, listing each CDR3 protein once. The sample yields some 890,000 distinct CDR3 sequences, about 29% seen once. The sample was also reused in another study, on T cells of mothers and their children.

What was sequenced was blood. The receptors were gathered from a woman aged 40 to 50 in good health. CDR3s include the opening cysteine and the closing phenylalanine or tryptophan. The D gene is left open where the match is weak. The size field is filled for only some rows; it gives once, few, many or a size class.

D,J,size,V,DNA,CDR3
.,TRBJ2-5,many,TRBV6-5,TGTGCCAGCAGCCCAAGACCCACCGGGGAGCAGTACTTC,CASSPRPTGEQYF
.,TRBJ1-3,once,TRBV5-5,TGTGCCAGCAGCTTGGAACGGGTCTCTGGAAACACCATATATTTT,CASSLERVSGNTIYF
TRBD2,TRBJ2-3,.,TRBV9,TGTGCCAGCAGCCGAGCAGCGGGGGGGGGAGGGGATACGCAGTATTTT,CASSRAAGGGGDTQYF
TRBD2,TRBJ2-5,few,TRBV7-2,TGTACCAGCAGCTCACGGGGGGGTTATGAGACCCAGTACTTC,CTSSSRGGYETQYF
TRBD1,TRBJ1-2,.,TRBV7-8,TGTGCCAGCAGCTCCTATCAGGGGGACTCCACTCGACGGGAGGCTTATGGCTACACCTTC,CASSSYQGDSTRREAYGYTF
.,TRBJ2-7,.,TRBV28,TGTGCCAGCAGTAGGTCCCCTGGGGGGCAGTACTTC,CASSRSPGGQYF
.,TRBJ2-7,.,TRBV5-1,TGCGCCAGCAGCTTCACACCTGGGGCCTACGAGCAGTACTTC,CASSFTPGAYEQYF
.,TRBJ2-5,few,TRBV20-1,TGCAGTGCTCAAACTACCAGACCCACCCAAGAGACCCAGTACTTC,CSAQTTRPTQETQYF
.,TRBJ1-1,many,TRBV20-1,TGCAGTGCTAGAGATGGGGGAGGGATCATGAACACTGAAGCTTTCTTT,CSARDGGGIMNTEAFF
.,TRBJ2-7,few,TRBV5-6,TGTGCCAGCAGCTTCGAAGGTCAGGGGATCGACTACGAGCAGTACTTC,CASSFEGQGIDYEQYF
.,TRBJ2-2,.,TRBV29-1,TGCAGCGTTGAAGGGCAGGGAGGCGCCGGGGAGCGGTTTTTT,CSVEGQGGAGERFF
TRBD1,TRBJ1-2,.,TRBV24-1,TGTGCCACCAGTGATTTGGCTGGACAGGGACAGGATGGCTACACCTTC,CATSDLAGQGQDGYTF
TRBD1,TRBJ2-1,.,TRBV5-1,TGCGCCAGCAAGACAACAGGGGGTCTGACCTACAATGAGCAGTTCTTC,CASKTTGGLTYNEQFF
.,TRBJ2-7,few,TRBV9,TGTGCCAGCAGCGTGGGTTCAAGGCCGAGAGGGCCTTCCTCCGAGCAGTACTTC,CASSVGSRPRGPSSEQYF
.,TRBJ2-7,.,TRBV5-1,TGCGCCAGCAGCCTAATGCAGGGGTCCTACGAGCAGTACTTC,CASSLMQGSYEQYF
TRBD2,TRBJ2-1,many,TRBV28,TGTGCCAGCAGCTCCCCCGGGACTAGCAATGAGCAGTTCTTC,CASSSPGTSNEQFF
TRBD2,TRBJ2-7,few,TRBV2,TGTGCCAGCAGGTCTAGCGGGTTAACCTACGAGCAGTACTTC,CASRSSGLTYEQYF
.,TRBJ1-5,many,TRBV5-1,TGCGCCAGCAGCCCCTGGGAGGGGCCGTATCAGCCCCAGCATTTT,CASSPWEGPYQPQHF
.,TRBJ2-1,.,TRBV7-9,TGTGCCAGCAGCTACACGGACTATGAGCAGTTCTTC,CASSYTDYEQFF
TRBD1,TRBJ2-5,few,TRBV7-8,TGTGCCAGCAGCGGACAGGGCTCCCTTCGGGAGACCCAGTACTTC,CASSGQGSLRETQYF
TRBD1,TRBJ2-5,few,TRBV18,TGTGCCAGCTCACCAGGGACAGGGGGCCAAGAGACCCAGTACTTC,CASSPGTGGQETQYF
TRBD1,TRBJ1-4,few,TRBV25-1,TGTGCCAGCAGTGTCCGGGACTCGCAGGGGGGCATCGATGAAAAACTGTTTTTT,CASSVRDSQGGIDEKLFF
.,TRBJ2-1,many,TRBV28,TGTGCCAGCAGCTTAGGGGGGGGCACCAATGAGCAGTTCTTC,CASSLGGGTNEQFF
.,TRBJ1-5,.,TRBV7-9,TGTGCCAGCAGCCACCCCGAGGAGGGCAATCAGCCCCAGCATTTT,CASSHPEEGNQPQHF
.,TRBJ1-1,few,TRBV6-5,TGTGCCAGCAAAACAGGGAATTGGAACACTGAAGCTTTCTTT,CASKTGNWNTEAFF
TRBD1,TRBJ1-5,.,TRBV20-1,TGCAGTGCTCATACCGGGACAGGGGAGGCTCAGCCCCAGCATTTT,CSAHTGTGEAQPQHF
.,TRBJ1-5,.,TRBV9,TGTGCCAGCAGCGGGACACCCGGGGGTCAGCCCCAGCATTTT,CASSGTPGGQPQHF
.,TRBJ2-1,.,TRBV7-3,TGTGCCAGCAGCCCCCGCGCGGGGGGGACAGGGCAGAATGAGCAGTTCTTC,CASSPRAGGTGQNEQFF
.,TRBJ2-7,few,TRBV6-1,TGTGCCAGCAGTCGCGGGGCGCCCTCCTACGAGCAGTACTTC,CASSRGAPSYEQYF
TRBD1,TRBJ2-1,.,TRBV7-2,TGTGCCAGCAGCCCAATGAGGGGGCCCGACAATGAACAGTTCTTC,CASSPMRGPDNEQFF
TRBD1,TRBJ1-1,.,TRBV7-3,TGTGCCAGCAGCTCACAGGGGGCAGGGAACACTGAAGCTTTCTTT,CASSSQGAGNTEAFF
TRBD1,TRBJ1-5,.,TRBV27,TGTGCCAGCAGTTGTGGACAGGGAAATCAGCCCCAGCATTTT,CASSCGQGNQPQHF
.,TRBJ2-3,.,TRBV5-1,TGCGCCAGCAGCTATGAAGGGGGTGGGACGCAGTATTTT,CASSYEGGGTQYF
.,TRBJ2-7,many,TRBV4-1,TGTGCCAGCAGACCGGGACAAAGCTCCTACGAGCAGTACTTC,CASRPGQSSYEQYF
TRBD1,TRBJ1-2,.,TRBV18,TGTGCCAGCTCACCGGACCGGACAGGGAACTATGGCTACACCTTC,CASSPDRTGNYGYTF
.,TRBJ2-5,.,TRBV11-2,TGTGCCAGCAGCTTAGGTAACCTGGGGGAGACCCAGTACTTC,CASSLGNLGETQYF
TRBD1,TRBJ1-2,.,TRBV24-1,TGTGCCACCAGTGACTCCGGGGCAGGGGGGTATGGCTACACCTTC,CATSDSGAGGYGYTF
TRBD2,TRBJ2-5,few,TRBV28,TGTGCCAGCACCACGGGGGGGCGAGAGACCCAGTACTTC,CASTTGGRETQYF
TRBD2,TRBJ2-4,.,TRBV7-2,TGTGCCGGCAGTACTGGGCGGGAGCAGTACTTC,CAGSTGREQYF
.,TRBJ1-5,few,TRBV10-3,TGTGCCATCAGTGAGGGAGTAGGTCGGCCCCAGCATTTT,CAISEGVGRPQHF
.,TRBJ2-7,.,TRBV14,TGTGCCAGCAGCCAAAGAGACAGCCCCCCCGGGCAATACGAGCAGTACTTC,CASSQRDSPPGQYEQYF
.,TRBJ1-1,few,TRBV3-1,TGTGCCAGCAGCCAAGTTCCAGGGAGCGGCACTGAAGCTTTCTTT,CASSQVPGSGTEAFF
.,TRBJ2-3,few,TRBV5-1,TGCGCCAGCAGCTTGGGTCCCACTAGACCGGGCACAGATACGCAGTATTTT,CASSLGPTRPGTDTQYF
.,TRBJ2-6,.,TRBV6-2/TRBV6-3,TGTGCCAGCAGTTACTCGAATTGGGGGGCCAACGTCCTGACTTTC,CASSYSNWGANVLTF
.,TRBJ1-4,.,TRBV7-9,TGTGCCTGCAGCTTAAGAAGAAAAGAGAATGAAAAACTGTTTTTT,CACSLRRKENEKLFF
TRBD2,TRBJ2-7,.,TRBV27,TGTGCCAGCAGTTCTTGGACTAGCGGGGGGACCGATACCGTCTACGAGCAGTACTTC,CASSSWTSGGTDTVYEQYF
TRBD1,TRBJ2-1,many,TRBV29-1,TGCAGCGCCGCATGGGGAGGGACAGGGGGCAATGAGCAGTTCTTC,CSAAWGGTGGNEQFF
TRBD2,TRBJ2-1,.,TRBV20-1,TGCAGTGCCCGGAGGCGAGTTAGCGGGGGGGCCTACAATGAGCAGTTCTTC,CSARRRVSGGAYNEQFF
.,TRBJ2-5,few,TRBV19,TGTGCCAGTAGTTTCACGTCTCAAGAGACCCAGTACTTC,CASSFTSQETQYF
.,TRBJ1-2,.,TRBV5-1,TGCGCCAGCAGCTTGGATCAGTTAACTCGAGCTAACCATGGCTACACCTTC,CASSLDQLTRANHGYTF
TRBD2,TRBJ2-1,.,TRBV12-3/TRBV12-4,TGTGCCAGCAGTTTATACCTAGCGGGGGGGACTCGTCCTGAGCAGTTCTTC,CASSLYLAGGTRPEQFF
.,TRBJ1-2,few,TRBV6-5,TGTGCCAGCAGTTACGCCCCGCCGCACCGAACCAACTATGGCTACACCTTC,CASSYAPPHRTNYGYTF
.,TRBJ2-2,few,TRBV12-3/TRBV12-4,TGTGCCAGCACCCTGAGGATGGGGAACACCGGGGAGCTGTTTTTT,CASTLRMGNTGELFF
.,TRBJ2-7,.,TRBV28,TGTGCCAGCACACTACCCGGGGTTCATAGCGGCGAGCAGTACTTC,CASTLPGVHSGEQYF
TRBD1,TRBJ2-4,.,TRBV28,TGTGTCAGCAGCCCGCTCGACAGGGCGGCCAAAAACATTCAGTACTTC,CVSSPLDRAAKNIQYF
.,TRBJ2-7,many,TRBV7-6,TGTGCCAGCAGCTTAGAAATTGAATACGAGCAGTACTTC,CASSLEIEYEQYF
.,TRBJ1-2,few,TRBV19,TGTGCCAGTAGTGATTGGGCGGAAAACTATGGCTACACCTTC,CASSDWAENYGYTF